Presented here are 2 T cell receptor beta chains from one specimen sequenced in a study of T-cell memory formation after mild COVID-19. TCRdb used MiXCR to reprocess the 5' RACE reads, holding one entry per CDR3 protein. In the table there are about 340,000 distinct CDR3 sequences, 15% of which are singletons. The sequenced material came from PBMCs or a T cell subset sorted from them (not recorded which). The receptors derive from a man younger than 30 who had mild COVID-19 (a few samples of this study predate the infection). Cell type and time point are not known.

V is TRBV7-9 and J is TRBJ2-3; D may correspond to TRBD1 or TRBD2 (6 bases each). V was pared by 5 bases and J by 3 bases, with 18 bases between. Germline lookup yields CDR1 SEHNR and CDR2 FQNEAQ (reference sequence). The CDR3 length is 16 residues. CDR3 DNA: TGTGCCAGCAGCGCTCCTTTAGGGGGGAGGACAGATACGCAGTATTTT. Translated: CASSAPLGGRTDTQYF.

This clonotype was detected a few times. The J gene is TRBJ2-3, the V gene TRBV5-1; no reliable D call. The CDR3 loop spans 16 amino acids. V dropped 2 bases and J dropped 6 bases, with 19 bases sitting between them. The germline gives CDR1 SGHRS, CDR2 YFSETQ. The CDR3 nucleotides read TGCGCCAGCAGCTTTGTCGGCGTTGGGATCGGCGATACGCAGTATTTT. This gives the protein CASSFVGVGIGDTQYF.